Included here is one T cell receptor beta chain sequence, with context. Its antigen is unknown. Healthy HIV-negative adults without recent acute infections or vaccinations served as donors. This record comes from a study of shared clonotypes between healthy human individuals. Study-wide results and caveats: Sampling covered nothing but blood. Tissue TCR repertoires likely differ from those found in blood. Donor clonotype sharing was expected to depend on sequencing depth.

Germline V gives CDR1 MDHEN, CDR2 SYDVKM. This CDR3 region has 16 residues. The V segment lost 5 bases and the J segment 9 bases; nucleotides outside the gene matches: 15. Scientists sequenced DNA from unsorted PBMC on ten immunoSEQ deep assay plates. The method was immunoSEQ multiplex PCR; TCRdb's version includes in-frame clones alone and lacks a portion of them. This sample has around 480,000 clones, with 60% to 80% found just once. Sequencing used PBMCs. The TCR originated in a woman in her thirties or forties in good health. Some clones in this sample may be carry-over from other donors' samples. The rearrangement joins TRBV28 to TRBJ2-3; TRBD1 aligns across 9 bases. CDR3 sequence: CASSPGTGSKWGTQYF. In nucleotides, the CDR3 is TGTGCCAGCAGTCCCGGGACAGGGAGCAAGTGGGGAACGCAGTATTTT. Full variable domain (remainder filled in from reference TRBV28 and TRBJ2-3): DVKVTQSSRYLVKRTGEKVFLECVQDMDHENMFWYRQDPGLGLRLIYFSYDVKMKEKGDIPEGYSVSREKKERFSLILESASTNQTSMYLCASSPGTGSKWGTQYFGPGTRLTVL.